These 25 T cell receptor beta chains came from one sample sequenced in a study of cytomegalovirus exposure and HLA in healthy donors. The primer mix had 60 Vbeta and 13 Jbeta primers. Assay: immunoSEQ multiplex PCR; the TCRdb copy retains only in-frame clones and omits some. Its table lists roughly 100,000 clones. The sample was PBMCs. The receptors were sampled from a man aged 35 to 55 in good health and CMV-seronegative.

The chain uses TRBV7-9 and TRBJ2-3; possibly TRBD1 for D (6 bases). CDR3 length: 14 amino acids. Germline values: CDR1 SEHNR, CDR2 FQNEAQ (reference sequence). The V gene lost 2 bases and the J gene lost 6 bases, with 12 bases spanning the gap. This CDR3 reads CASSLLGDKDTQYF. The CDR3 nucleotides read TGTGCCAGCAGCTTATTGGGGGACAAGGATACGCAGTATTTT.

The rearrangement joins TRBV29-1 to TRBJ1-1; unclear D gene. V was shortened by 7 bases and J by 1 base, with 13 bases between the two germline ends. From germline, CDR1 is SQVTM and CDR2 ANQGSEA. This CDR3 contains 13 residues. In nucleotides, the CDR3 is TGCAGCGCTACTAGAGCCCCGAACACTGAAGCTTTCTTT. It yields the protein CSATRAPNTEAFF.

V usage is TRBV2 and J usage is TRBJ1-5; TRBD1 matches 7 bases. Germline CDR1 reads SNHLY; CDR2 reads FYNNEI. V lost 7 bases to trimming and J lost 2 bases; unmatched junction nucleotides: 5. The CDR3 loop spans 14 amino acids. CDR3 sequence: CASTLTGGNQPQHF. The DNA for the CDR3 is TGTGCCAGCACCCTCACAGGGGGCAATCAGCCCCAGCATTTT.

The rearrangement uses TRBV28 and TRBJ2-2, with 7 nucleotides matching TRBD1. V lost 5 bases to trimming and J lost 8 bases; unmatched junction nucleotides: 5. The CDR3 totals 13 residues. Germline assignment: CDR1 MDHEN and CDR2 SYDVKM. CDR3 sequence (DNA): TGTGCCAGCAGTCTCCAGGACAGGGGGGAGCTGTTTTTT. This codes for CASSLQDRGELFF.

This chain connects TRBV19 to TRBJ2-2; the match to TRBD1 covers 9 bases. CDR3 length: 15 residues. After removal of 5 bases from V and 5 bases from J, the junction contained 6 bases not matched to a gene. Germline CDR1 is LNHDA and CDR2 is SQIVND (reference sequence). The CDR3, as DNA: TGTGCCAGTAGTCCAACCGGGACAGGGACCGGGGAGCTGTTTTTT. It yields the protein CASSPTGTGTGELFF.

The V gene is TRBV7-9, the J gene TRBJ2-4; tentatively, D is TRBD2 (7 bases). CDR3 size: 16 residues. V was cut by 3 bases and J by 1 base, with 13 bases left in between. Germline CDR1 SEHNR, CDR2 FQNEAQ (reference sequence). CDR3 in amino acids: CASSFSGGRAKNIQYF. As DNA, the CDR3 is TGTGCCAGCAGCTTCTCGGGGGGCCGGGCCAAAAACATTCAGTACTTC.

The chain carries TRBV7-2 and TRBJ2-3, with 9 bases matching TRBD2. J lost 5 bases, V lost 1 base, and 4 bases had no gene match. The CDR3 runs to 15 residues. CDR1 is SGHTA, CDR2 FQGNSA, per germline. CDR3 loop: CASSLVGLAGDTQYF. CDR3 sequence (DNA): TGTGCCAGCAGCTTAGTGGGACTAGCAGGAGATACGCAGTATTTT.

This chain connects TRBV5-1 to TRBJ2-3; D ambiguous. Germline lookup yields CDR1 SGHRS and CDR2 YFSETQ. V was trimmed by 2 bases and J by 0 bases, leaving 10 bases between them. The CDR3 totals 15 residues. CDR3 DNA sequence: TGCGCCAGCAGCTTTATCGGTTCTAGCACAGATACGCAGTATTTT. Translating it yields CASSFIGSSTDTQYF.

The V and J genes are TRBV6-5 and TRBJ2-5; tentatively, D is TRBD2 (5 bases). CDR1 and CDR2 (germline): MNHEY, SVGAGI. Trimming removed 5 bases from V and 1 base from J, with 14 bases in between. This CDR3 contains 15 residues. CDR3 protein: CASSLTGSSQETQYF. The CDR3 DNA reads TGTGCCAGCAGTCTAACGGGGAGTAGCCAAGAGACCCAGTACTTC.

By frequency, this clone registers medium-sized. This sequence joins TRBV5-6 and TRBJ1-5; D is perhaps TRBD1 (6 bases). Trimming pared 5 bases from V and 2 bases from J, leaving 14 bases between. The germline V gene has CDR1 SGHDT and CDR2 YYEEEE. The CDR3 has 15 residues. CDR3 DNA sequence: TGTGCCAGCAGTTTAACAGGGTCGGGCAATCAGCCCCAGCATTTT. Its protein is CASSLTGSGNQPQHF.

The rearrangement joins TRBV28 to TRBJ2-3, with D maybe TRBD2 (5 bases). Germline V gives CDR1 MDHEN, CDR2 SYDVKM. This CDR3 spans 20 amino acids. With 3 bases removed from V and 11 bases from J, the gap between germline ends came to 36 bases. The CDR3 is CASSFESFGLARRESIGQYF. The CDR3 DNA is TGTGCCAGCAGTTTTGAGAGTTTCGGGCTAGCACGTCGAGAAAGTATTGGGCAGTATTTT.

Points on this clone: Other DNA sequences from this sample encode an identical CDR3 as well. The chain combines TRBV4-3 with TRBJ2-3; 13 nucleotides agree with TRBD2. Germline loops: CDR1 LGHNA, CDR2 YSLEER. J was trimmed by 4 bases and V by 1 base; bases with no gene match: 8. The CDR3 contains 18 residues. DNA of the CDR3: TGCGCCAGCAGCCAAGTTAGGACTAGCGGGAGTAGGGCAGATACGCAGTATTTT. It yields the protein CASSQVRTSGSRADTQYF.

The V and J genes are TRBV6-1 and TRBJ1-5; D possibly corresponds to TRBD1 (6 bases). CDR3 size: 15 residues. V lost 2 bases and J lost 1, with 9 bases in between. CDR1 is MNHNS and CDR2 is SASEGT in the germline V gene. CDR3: CASSERRGSNQPQHF. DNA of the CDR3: TGTGCCAGCAGTGAACGTAGGGGGAGCAATCAGCCCCAGCATTTT.

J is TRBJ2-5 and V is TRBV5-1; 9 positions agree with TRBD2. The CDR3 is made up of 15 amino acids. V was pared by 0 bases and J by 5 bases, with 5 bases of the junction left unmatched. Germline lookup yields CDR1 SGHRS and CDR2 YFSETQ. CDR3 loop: CASSLVAGEMETQYF. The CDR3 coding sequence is TGCGCCAGCAGCTTGGTAGCGGGGGAGATGGAGACCCAGTACTTC.

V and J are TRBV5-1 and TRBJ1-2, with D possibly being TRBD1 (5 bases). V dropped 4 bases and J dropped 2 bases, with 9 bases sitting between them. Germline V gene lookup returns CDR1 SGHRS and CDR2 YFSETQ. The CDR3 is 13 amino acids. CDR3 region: CASSQGLNYGYTF. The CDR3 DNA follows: TGCGCCAGCAGCCAGGGACTGAACTATGGCTACACCTTC. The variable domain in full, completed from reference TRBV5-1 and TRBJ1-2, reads KAGVTQTPRYLIKTRGQQVTLSCSPISGHRSVSWYQQTPGQGLQFLFEYFSETQRNKGNFPGRFSGRQFSNSRSEMNVSTLELGDSALYLCASSQGLNYGYTFGSGTRLTVV.

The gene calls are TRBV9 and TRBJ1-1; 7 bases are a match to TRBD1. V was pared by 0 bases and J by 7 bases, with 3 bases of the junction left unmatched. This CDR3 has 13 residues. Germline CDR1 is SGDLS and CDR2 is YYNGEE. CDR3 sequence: CASSVGQGGEAFF. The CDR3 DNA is TGTGCCAGCAGCGTAGGGCAGGGGGGTGAAGCTTTCTTT.

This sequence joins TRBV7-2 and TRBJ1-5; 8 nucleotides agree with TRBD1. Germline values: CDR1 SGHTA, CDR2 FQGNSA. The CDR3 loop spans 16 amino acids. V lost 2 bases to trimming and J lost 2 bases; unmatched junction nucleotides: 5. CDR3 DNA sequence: TGTGCCAGCAGCTTATTTGGACAGGGAGGCAATCAGCCCCAGCATTTT. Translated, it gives CASSLFGQGGNQPQHF.

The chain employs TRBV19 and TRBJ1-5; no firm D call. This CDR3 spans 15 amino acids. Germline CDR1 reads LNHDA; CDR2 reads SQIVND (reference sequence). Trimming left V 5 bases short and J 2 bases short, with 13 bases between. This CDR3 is CASSHPGQGNQPQHF. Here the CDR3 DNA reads TGTGCCAGTAGTCACCCCGGCCAGGGCAATCAGCCCCAGCATTTT.

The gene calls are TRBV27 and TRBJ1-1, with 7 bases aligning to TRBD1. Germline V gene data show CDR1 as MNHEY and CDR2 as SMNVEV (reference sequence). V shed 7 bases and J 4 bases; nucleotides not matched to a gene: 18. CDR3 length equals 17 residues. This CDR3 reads CASTPGVGGGLTTEAFF. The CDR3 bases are TGTGCCAGCACCCCGGGGGTAGGGGGCGGACTGACCACTGAAGCTTTCTTT.

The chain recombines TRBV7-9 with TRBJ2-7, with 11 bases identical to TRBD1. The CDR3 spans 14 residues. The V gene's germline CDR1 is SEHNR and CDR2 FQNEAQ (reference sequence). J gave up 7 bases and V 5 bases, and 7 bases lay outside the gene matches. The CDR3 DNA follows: TGTGCCAGCAGCCAAGGGGGGACAGGGGGAGAGCAGTACTTC. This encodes CASSQGGTGGEQYF.

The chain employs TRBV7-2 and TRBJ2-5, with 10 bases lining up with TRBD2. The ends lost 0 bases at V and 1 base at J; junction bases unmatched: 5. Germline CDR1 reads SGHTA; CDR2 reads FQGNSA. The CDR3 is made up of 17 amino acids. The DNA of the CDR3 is TGTGCCAGCAGCTTAGCCGTAGCGGGAGGATTCCAAGAGACCCAGTACTTC. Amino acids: CASSLAVAGGFQETQYF.

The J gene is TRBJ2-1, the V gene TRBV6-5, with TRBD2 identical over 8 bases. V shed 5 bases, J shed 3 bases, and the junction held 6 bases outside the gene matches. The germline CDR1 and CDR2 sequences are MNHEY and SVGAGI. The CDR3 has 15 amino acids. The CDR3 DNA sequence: TGTGCCAGCAGTGTTGAGGCGGGGGGCTACAATGAGCAGTTCTTC. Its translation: CASSVEAGGYNEQFF.

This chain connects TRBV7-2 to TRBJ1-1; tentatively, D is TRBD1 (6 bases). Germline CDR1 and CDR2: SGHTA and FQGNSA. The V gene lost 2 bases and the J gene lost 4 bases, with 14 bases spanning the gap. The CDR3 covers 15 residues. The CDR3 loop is CASSLTGSSPTEAFF. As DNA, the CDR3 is TGTGCCAGCAGCTTAACAGGGTCTAGTCCCACTGAAGCTTTCTTT.

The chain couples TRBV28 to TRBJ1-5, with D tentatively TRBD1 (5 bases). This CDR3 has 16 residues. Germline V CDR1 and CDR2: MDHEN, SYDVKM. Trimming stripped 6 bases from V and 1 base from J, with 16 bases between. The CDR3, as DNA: TGTGCCAGCAGCCCGCCGGGACTCGGGAGCAATCAGCCCCAGCATTTT. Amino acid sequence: CASSPPGLGSNQPQHF.

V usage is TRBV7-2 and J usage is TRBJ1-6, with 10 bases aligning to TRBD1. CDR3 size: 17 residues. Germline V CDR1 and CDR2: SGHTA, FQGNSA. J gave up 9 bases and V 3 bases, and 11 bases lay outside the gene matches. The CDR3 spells CASSLMGDRGFGSPLHF. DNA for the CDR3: TGTGCCAGCAGCTTGATGGGGGACAGGGGTTTCGGTTCACCCCTCCACTTT.